This T cell receptor (beta chain) was identified in a study of a mutant IDH1 vaccine in newly diagnosed glioma. In the study overall: Investigators started vaccination 4-6 weeks after radiotherapy alone, or with temozolomide cycles. Points from the study as a whole: Among patients, around 93% showed immune responses induced by the vaccine.

Germline assignment: CDR1 LNHNV and CDR2 YYDKDF (reference sequence). The V and J ends lost 1 base and 6 bases respectively, with 12 bases between them. This CDR3 contains 14 residues. The assay was immunoSEQ multiplex PCR, and TCRdb's table has in-frame clones only and misses some. The sample lists 25,000 to 40,000 clones, approximately 89% occurring once. This sample's time point: week 47, end of study. Every vaccine dose comprised 300 ug of mutant IDH1 20-mer peptide plus topical imiquimod. The donors' diagnosis was new WHO grade 3 or 4 astrocytoma that was IDH1-mutant and ATRX-lost. With regard to this clone: Its antigen remains unknown.

The TCR comes from a man aged 40-50 years with glioma. This rearrangement joins TRBV15 to TRBJ1-2; perhaps TRBD1 as D (5 bases). This specimen consisted of PBMCs, obtained from a glioma patient whose treatment included an IDH1 peptide vaccine. CDR3 DNA: TGTGCCACCAGCAGAGGCGCCTGGGGGGATGGCTACACCTTC. Amino acids: CATSRGAWGDGYTF. Full variable domain (remainder filled in from reference TRBV15 and TRBJ1-2): DAMVIQNPRYQVTQFGKPVTLSCSQTLNHNVMYWYQQKSSQAPKLLFHYYDKDFNNEADTPDNFQSRRPNTSFCFLDIRSPGLGDTAMYLCATSRGAWGDGYTFGSGTRLTVV.